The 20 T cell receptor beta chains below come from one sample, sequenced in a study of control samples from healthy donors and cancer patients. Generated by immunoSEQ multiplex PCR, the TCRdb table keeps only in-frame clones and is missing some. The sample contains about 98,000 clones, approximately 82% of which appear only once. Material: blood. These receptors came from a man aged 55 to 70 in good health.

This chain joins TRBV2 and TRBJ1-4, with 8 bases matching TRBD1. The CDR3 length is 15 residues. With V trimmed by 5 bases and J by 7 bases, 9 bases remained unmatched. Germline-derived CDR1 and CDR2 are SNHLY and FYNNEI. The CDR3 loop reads CASSFGQGAGEKLFF. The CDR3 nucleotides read TGTGCCAGCAGTTTTGGTCAGGGGGCGGGTGAAAAACTGTTTTTT.

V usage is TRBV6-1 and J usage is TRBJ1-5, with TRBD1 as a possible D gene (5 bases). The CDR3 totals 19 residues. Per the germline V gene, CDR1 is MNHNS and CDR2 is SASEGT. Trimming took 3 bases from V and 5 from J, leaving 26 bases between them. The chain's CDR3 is CASSDAPWVVQGRDQPQHF. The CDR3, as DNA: TGTGCCAGCAGTGATGCTCCATGGGTTGTTCAGGGTCGGGATCAGCCCCAGCATTTT.

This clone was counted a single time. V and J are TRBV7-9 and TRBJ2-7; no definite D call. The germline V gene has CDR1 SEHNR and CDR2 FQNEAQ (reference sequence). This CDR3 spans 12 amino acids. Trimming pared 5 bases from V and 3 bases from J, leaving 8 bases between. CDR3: CASSRIVYEQYF. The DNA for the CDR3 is TGTGCCAGCAGCCGCATAGTCTACGAGCAGTACTTC. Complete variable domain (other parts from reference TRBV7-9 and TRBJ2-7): DTGVSQNPRHKITKRGQNVTFRCDPISEHNRLYWYRQTLGQGPEFLTYFQNEAQLEKSRLLSDRFSAERPKGSFSTLEIQRTEQGDSAMYLCASSRIVYEQYFGPGTRLTVT.

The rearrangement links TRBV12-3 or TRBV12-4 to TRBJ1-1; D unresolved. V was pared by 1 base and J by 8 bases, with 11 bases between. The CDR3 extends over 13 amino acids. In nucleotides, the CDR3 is TGTGCCAGCAGTTTAGGTGCGGGTCGGGAAGCTTTCTTT. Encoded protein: CASSLGAGREAFF.

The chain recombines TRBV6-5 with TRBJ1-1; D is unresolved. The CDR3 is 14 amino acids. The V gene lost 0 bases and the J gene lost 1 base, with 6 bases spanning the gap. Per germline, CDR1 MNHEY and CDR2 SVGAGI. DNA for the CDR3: TGTGCCAGCAGTTACTCCGGCGCGAACACTGAAGCTTTCTTT. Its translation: CASSYSGANTEAFF.

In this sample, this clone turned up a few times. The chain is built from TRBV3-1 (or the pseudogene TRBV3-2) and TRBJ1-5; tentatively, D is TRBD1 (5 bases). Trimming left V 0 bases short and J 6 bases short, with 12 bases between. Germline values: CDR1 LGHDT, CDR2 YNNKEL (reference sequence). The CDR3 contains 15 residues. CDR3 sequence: CASSQDLGEGQPQHF. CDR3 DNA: TGTGCCAGCAGCCAAGATTTGGGGGAGGGTCAGCCCCAGCATTTT.

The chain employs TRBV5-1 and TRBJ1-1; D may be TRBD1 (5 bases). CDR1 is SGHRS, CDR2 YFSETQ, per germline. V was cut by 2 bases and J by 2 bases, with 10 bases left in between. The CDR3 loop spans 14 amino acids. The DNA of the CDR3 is TGCGCCAGCAGCTTCCCCGACAGAAACACTGAAGCTTTCTTT. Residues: CASSFPDRNTEAFF.

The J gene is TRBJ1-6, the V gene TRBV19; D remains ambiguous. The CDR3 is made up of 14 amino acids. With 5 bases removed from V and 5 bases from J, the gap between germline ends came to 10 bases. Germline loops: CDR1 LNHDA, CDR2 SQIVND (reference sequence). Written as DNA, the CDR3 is TGTGCCAGTAGTGGGAACCGGGATAATTCACCCCTCCACTTT. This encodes CASSGNRDNSPLHF.

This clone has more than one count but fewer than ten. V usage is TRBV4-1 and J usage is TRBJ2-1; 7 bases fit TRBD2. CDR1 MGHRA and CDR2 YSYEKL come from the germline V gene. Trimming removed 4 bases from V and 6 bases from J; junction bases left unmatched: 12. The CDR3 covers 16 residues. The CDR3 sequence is CASSPKTTSASNEQFF. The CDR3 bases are TGCGCCAGCAGCCCTAAAACAACTAGCGCGAGCAATGAGCAGTTCTTC.

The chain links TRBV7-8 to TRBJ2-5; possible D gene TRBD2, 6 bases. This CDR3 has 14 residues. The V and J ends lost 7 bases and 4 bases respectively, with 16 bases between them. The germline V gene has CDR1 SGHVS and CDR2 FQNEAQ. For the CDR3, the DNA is TGTGCCAGCACCCAGCGCGGGGTTCGAGAGACCCAGTACTTC. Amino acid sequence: CASTQRGVRETQYF.

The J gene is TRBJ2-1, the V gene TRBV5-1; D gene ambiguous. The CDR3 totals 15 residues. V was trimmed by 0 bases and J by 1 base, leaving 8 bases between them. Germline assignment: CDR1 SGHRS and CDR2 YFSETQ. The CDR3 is CASSLAAGSYNEQFF. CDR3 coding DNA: TGCGCCAGCAGCTTGGCAGCAGGATCCTACAATGAGCAGTTCTTC.

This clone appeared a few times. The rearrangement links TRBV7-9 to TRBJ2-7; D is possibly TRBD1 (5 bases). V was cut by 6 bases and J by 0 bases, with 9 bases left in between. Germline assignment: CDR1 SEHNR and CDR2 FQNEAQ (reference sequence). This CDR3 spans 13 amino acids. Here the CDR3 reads CASSPDISYEQYF. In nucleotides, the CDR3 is TGTGCCAGCAGTCCGGACATCTCCTACGAGCAGTACTTC.

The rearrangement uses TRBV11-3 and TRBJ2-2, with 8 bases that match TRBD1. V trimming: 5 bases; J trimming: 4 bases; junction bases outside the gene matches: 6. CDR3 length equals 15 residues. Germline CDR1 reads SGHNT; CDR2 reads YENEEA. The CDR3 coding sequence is TGTGCCAGCAGCCAGGGGGGACAGGCCACCGGGGAGCTGTTTTTT. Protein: CASSQGGQATGELFF.

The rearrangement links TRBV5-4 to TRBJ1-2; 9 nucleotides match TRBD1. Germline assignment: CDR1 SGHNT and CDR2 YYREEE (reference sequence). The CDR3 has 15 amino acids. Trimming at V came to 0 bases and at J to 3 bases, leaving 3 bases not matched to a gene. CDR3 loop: CASSLARQGDYGYTF. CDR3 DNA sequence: TGTGCCAGCAGCTTGGCCAGACAGGGGGACTATGGCTACACCTTC. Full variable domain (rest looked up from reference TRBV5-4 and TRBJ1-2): ETGVTQSPTHLIKTRGQQVTLRCSSQSGHNTVSWYQQALGQGPQFIFQYYREEENGRGNFPPRFSGLQFPNYSSELNVNALELDDSALYLCASSLARQGDYGYTFGSGTRLTVV.

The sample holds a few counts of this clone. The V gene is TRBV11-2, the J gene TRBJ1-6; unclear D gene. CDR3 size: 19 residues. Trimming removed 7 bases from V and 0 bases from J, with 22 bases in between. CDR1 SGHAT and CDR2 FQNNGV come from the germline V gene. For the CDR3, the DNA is TGTGCCAGCAAGAACACCCGGCCTTCTAGGAGCTCCTATAATTCACCCCTCCACTTT. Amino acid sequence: CASKNTRPSRSSYNSPLHF.

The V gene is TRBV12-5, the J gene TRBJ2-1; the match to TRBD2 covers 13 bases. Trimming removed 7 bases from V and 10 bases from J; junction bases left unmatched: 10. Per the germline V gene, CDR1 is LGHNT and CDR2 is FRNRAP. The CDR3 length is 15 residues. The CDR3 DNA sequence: TGTGCTAGTGCCCCCGCCTCGACTAGCGGGGGGGAGCAGTTCTTC. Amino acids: CASAPASTSGGEQFF.

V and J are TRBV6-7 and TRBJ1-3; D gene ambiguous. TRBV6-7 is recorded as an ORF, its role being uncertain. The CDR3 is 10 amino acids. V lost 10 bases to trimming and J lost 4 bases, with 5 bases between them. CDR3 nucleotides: TGTGCCATGGGGGGAAACACCATATATTTT. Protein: CAMGGNTIYF.

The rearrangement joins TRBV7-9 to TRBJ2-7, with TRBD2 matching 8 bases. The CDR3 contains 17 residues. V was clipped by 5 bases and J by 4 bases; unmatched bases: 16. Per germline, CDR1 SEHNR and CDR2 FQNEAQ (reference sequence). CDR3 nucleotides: TGTGCCAGCAGCCCTTGGGTACGGATAGCGGGACTGTACGAGCAGTACTTC. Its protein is CASSPWVRIAGLYEQYF.

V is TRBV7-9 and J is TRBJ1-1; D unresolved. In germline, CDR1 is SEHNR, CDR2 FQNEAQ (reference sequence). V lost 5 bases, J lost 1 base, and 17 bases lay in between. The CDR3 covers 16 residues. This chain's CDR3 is CASSPGRLEANTEAFF. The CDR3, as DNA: TGTGCCAGCAGCCCGGGCCGGCTAGAAGCGAACACTGAAGCTTTCTTT.

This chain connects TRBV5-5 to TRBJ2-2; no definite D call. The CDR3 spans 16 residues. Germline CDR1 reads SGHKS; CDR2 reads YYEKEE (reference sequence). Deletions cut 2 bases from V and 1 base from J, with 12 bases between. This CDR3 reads CASSLTPGRNTGELFF. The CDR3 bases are TGTGCCAGCAGCTTAACCCCCGGAAGGAACACCGGGGAGCTGTTTTTT.